Listed below are T cell receptor beta chains from one sample, sequenced in a study of identical twins. TCRdb re-derived calls from the 5' RACE reads in MiXCR, one entry per CDR3 protein. This table has 200,000 to 300,000 distinct CDR3 sequences, approximately 7.3% appearing once. These sequences were also reported in another study, on yellow fever vaccine responses in identical twins.

Sequenced input: CD8+ T cells sorted from blood. The receptors stem from a woman aged 18-29 years in good health. The CDR3 runs from the conserved cysteine through the conserved F or W. A D gene is named only where the DNA matches it firmly. Size is omitted from some rows. Given values are once, few, many or a class for expanded clones.

v_call	d_call	j_call	clone_size	cdr3_aa	cdr3_nt
TRBV28	TRBD1	TRBJ2-2	many	CAVSGTGLTGELFF	TGTGCCGTCTCCGGGACAGGGCTGACCGGGGAGCTGTTTTTT
TRBV2	NA	TRBJ2-1	few	CASSERGLRPYNEQFF	TGTGCCAGCAGTGAAAGGGGACTGAGACCGTACAATGAGCAGTTCTTC
TRBV13	NA	TRBJ2-1	NA	CASSLEVSLYNEQFF	TGTGCCAGCAGCTTAGAGGTCAGTCTGTACAATGAGCAGTTCTTC
TRBV12-3/TRBV12-4	NA	TRBJ2-5	many	CASSLEGWETQYF	TGTGCCAGCTCCCTGGAGGGCTGGGAGACCCAGTACTTC
TRBV6-1	NA	TRBJ2-1	many	CASSDDSHNEQFF	TGTGCCAGCAGTGACGACAGCCACAATGAGCAGTTCTTC
TRBV9	NA	TRBJ2-7	few	CASSPRSLGTFDEQYF	TGTGCCAGCAGCCCACGTAGCCTGGGGACATTCGACGAGCAGTACTTC
TRBV27	NA	TRBJ2-1	NA	CASSLYVGSTSNEQFF	TGTGCCAGCAGTTTGTATGTCGGGAGCACTTCCAATGAGCAGTTCTTC
TRBV27	NA	TRBJ2-5	few	CASSLSFGGRETQYF	TGTGCCAGCAGTTTATCCTTCGGGGGCCGAGAGACCCAGTACTTC
TRBV15	NA	TRBJ2-3	few	CASSHSGSTDTQYF	TGTGCCTCTTCTCACAGCGGGTCTACAGATACGCAGTATTTT
TRBV4-1	TRBD2	TRBJ2-2	NA	CASSQDLSGRNTGELFF	TGCGCCAGCAGCCAAGACCTTAGCGGGAGGAACACCGGGGAGCTGTTTTTT
TRBV2	NA	TRBJ1-1	NA	CASSNFWGAFF	TGTGCCAGCAGTAACTTCTGGGGAGCTTTCTTT
TRBV6-1	NA	TRBJ2-5	many	CASSLTGHDKQTQYF	TGTGCCAGCAGCCTTACGGGTCACGACAAACAGACCCAGTACTTC
TRBV19	TRBD1	TRBJ2-1	few	CASSIGDSSYNEQFF	TGTGCCAGTAGTATAGGGGACAGCTCCTACAATGAGCAGTTCTTC
TRBV20-1	NA	TRBJ2-5	NA	CSARPAQGMETQYF	TGCAGTGCTAGACCGGCCCAGGGGATGGAGACCCAGTACTTC
TRBV11-2	TRBD1	TRBJ1-1	NA	CASSLGQGHPLF	TGTGCCAGCAGCTTAGGACAGGGCCACCCTCTTTTT
TRBV5-6	NA	TRBJ1-2	many	CASSLAAPYGYTF	TGTGCCAGCAGCTTGGCAGCCCCCTATGGCTACACCTTC
TRBV5-1	NA	TRBJ1-2	many	CASSSSGVGSYGYTF	TGCGCCAGCAGCTCGTCCGGCGTGGGGTCTTATGGCTACACCTTC
TRBV24-1	TRBD1	TRBJ2-1	few	CATSDPDRGNYNEQFF	TGTGCCACCAGTGATCCCGACAGGGGGAACTACAATGAGCAGTTCTTC
TRBV12-3/TRBV12-4	NA	TRBJ2-3	many	CASSPRGRDTQYF	TGTGCCAGCAGTCCCCGGGGGAGAGATACGCAGTATTTT
TRBV15	TRBD1	TRBJ2-4	NA	CATSRDPLQDRGNIQYF	TGTGCCACCAGCAGAGATCCCCTCCAGGACAGGGGAAACATTCAGTACTTC
TRBV6-2/TRBV6-3	NA	TRBJ1-5	NA	CASSPRRVNQPQHF	TGTGCCAGCAGCCCCCGGAGAGTCAATCAGCCCCAGCATTTT
TRBV20-1	NA	TRBJ2-1	few	CSARDIRPGTVQRDEQFF	TGCAGTGCTAGAGATATCCGCCCGGGTACAGTTCAACGGGATGAGCAGTTCTTC
TRBV20-1	TRBD2	TRBJ2-5	NA	CSARFRGLAGGETQYF	TGCAGTGCTAGGTTCCGTGGGCTAGCGGGTGGGGAGACCCAGTACTTC
TRBV5-1	TRBD2	TRBJ2-2	many	CASTGTSGFQPDDGELFF	TGCGCCAGCACCGGGACTAGCGGGTTCCAACCTGATGACGGGGAGCTGTTTTTT
TRBV12-3/TRBV12-4	NA	TRBJ2-3	NA	CASSLTPPDTQYF	TGTGCCAGCAGTTTAACCCCTCCGGATACGCAGTATTTT
TRBV12-3/TRBV12-4	NA	TRBJ2-2	few	CASSPDGGAGELFF	TGTGCCAGCAGTCCGGACGGGGGTGCCGGGGAGCTGTTTTTT
TRBV7-2	NA	TRBJ1-6	few	CASSSPPYNSPLHF	TGTGCCAGCAGCTCCCCCCCCTATAATTCACCCCTCCACTTT
TRBV24-1	NA	TRBJ2-2	few	CATSEHTGELFF	TGTGCCACCAGTGAACACACCGGGGAGCTGTTTTTT
TRBV29-1	TRBD2	TRBJ2-2	few	CSVEGGGTGELFF	TGCAGCGTTGAGGGGGGGGGCACCGGGGAGCTGTTTTTT
TRBV2	NA	TRBJ2-7	few	CASSESGPTYEQYF	TGTGCCAGCAGTGAATCGGGACCTACTTACGAGCAGTACTTC
TRBV5-1	NA	TRBJ2-1	few	CASSPAGNNEQFF	TGCGCCAGCAGCCCGGCCGGGAACAATGAGCAGTTCTTC
TRBV4-1	NA	TRBJ1-1	many	CASRYKGDTEAFF	TGCGCCAGCAGATATAAGGGGGACACTGAAGCTTTCTTT
TRBV29-1	NA	TRBJ2-1	many	CSVERPSAGEQFF	TGCAGCGTTGAAAGACCTAGCGCCGGTGAGCAGTTCTTC
TRBV7-9	NA	TRBJ1-1	NA	CASSLGEWAFF	TGTGCCAGCAGCTTAGGGGAATGGGCTTTCTTT
TRBV7-9	TRBD2	TRBJ2-5	few	CASSSGGEQETQYF	TGTGCCAGCAGCTCGGGGGGGGAACAAGAGACCCAGTACTTC
TRBV6-5	NA	TRBJ2-1	many	CASSYGQGNEQFF	TGTGCCAGCAGTTACGGGCAGGGTAATGAGCAGTTCTTC
TRBV19	NA	TRBJ2-1	few	CASTMGNEQFF	TGTGCCAGTACTATGGGCAATGAGCAGTTCTTC
TRBV7-9	TRBD1	TRBJ2-2	many	CASSWLTGGDTGELFF	TGTGCCAGCAGTTGGCTCACAGGGGGTGACACCGGGGAGCTGTTTTTT
TRBV5-1	NA	TRBJ2-1	NA	CASSPEVGGPYNEQFF	TGCGCCAGCAGCCCCGAGGTGGGTGGACCCTACAATGAGCAGTTCTTC
TRBV11-2	NA	TRBJ1-6	many	CASSLVGGGWRSPLHF	TGTGCCAGCAGCTTAGTCGGGGGAGGGTGGAGATCACCCCTCCACTTT
TRBV7-9	TRBD2	TRBJ2-7	NA	CASSQDTSGYEQYF	TGTGCCAGCAGCCAAGATACTAGCGGGTACGAGCAGTACTTC
TRBV11-2	NA	TRBJ2-5	NA	CASSLGLLQYF	TGTGCCAGCAGCTTAGGACTATTGCAGTACTTC
TRBV20-1	NA	TRBJ1-6	few	CSARDRETTNRVSYNSPLHF	TGCAGTGCTAGAGATCGAGAGACTACGAACAGGGTGTCCTATAATTCACCCCTCCACTTT
TRBV28	NA	TRBJ2-1	few	CASSLRLLSAGLLGASSYNEQFF	TGTGCCAGCAGTTTAAGGCTCTTGTCCGCGGGACTCCTGGGGGCGAGCTCCTACAATGAGCAGTTCTTC
TRBV12-3/TRBV12-4	TRBD1	TRBJ1-6	many	CASSLRDSFSPLHF	TGTGCCAGCAGTTTAAGGGACAGCTTTTCACCCCTCCACTTT
TRBV4-1	TRBD1	TRBJ1-2	NA	CASSQDPGQGANGYTF	TGCGCCAGCAGCCAAGATCCCGGACAGGGGGCCAATGGCTACACCTTC